This T cell receptor beta chain was profiled in a study of OX40 agonist ivuxolimab in advanced cancers. Study-wide results and limits: Also showing low normalized T-cell clonal expansion were some of the nonresponders.

On this clone: Its antigen is as yet unknown.

Baseline, cycle 4 day 1, and cycle 7 day 1 were the blood sampling points. Germline lookup yields CDR1 MNHNY and CDR2 SVGAGI (reference sequence). This CDR3 is built from 15 residues. V was pared by 8 bases and J by 8 bases, with 13 bases of the junction left unmatched. Some clones are missing from TCRdb's copy, which holds only in-frame ones; the method was immunoSEQ multiplex PCR. Of around 95,000 clones listed, about nine tenths are singletons. The sample here was CD4+ or CD8+ T cells sorted from blood, taken in a trial of the OX40 agonist ivuxolimab. This rearrangement joins TRBV6-6 to TRBJ2-1, with TRBD2 identical over 9 bases. The receptor comes from an adult with an advanced solid tumor such as melanoma, head and neck, liver or kidney cancer. CDR3 sequence: CASGLAGGPRYEQFF. The CDR3 region has the DNA TGTGCCAGCGGTTTGGCGGGAGGGCCCCGATATGAGCAGTTCTTC.